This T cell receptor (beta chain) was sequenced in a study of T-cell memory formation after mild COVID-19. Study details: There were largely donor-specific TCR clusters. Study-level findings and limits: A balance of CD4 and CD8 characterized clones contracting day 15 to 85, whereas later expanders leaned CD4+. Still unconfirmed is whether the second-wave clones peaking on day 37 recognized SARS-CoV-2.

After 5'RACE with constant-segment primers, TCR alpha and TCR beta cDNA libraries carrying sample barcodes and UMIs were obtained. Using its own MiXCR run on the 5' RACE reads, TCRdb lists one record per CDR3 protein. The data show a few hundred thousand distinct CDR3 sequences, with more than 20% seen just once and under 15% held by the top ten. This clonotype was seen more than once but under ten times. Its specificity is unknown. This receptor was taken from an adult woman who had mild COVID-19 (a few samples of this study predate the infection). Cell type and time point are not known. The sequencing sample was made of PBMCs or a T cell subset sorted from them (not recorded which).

The CDR3 is CASRPGQGAAKNIQYF. The CDR3 bases are TGTGCCAGCAGGCCGGGACAGGGGGCAGCCAAAAACATTCAGTACTTC. The rearrangement uses TRBV12-3 or TRBV12-4 and TRBJ2-4, with TRBD1 matching 12 bases. Unmatched junction bases numbered 3, after V lost 6 bases and J lost 0 bases. This CDR3 spans 16 amino acids.